This T cell receptor beta chain was sequenced during a study of a mutant IDH1 vaccine in newly diagnosed glioma. Study in general: Earlier therapy was either radiotherapy, temozolomide, or both, and most got both. Whole-study findings and limits: Pseudoprogression seemed unrelated to changes in top peripheral T cell clonotypes.

With regard to this clone: Its antigen is not identified.

Time point here: baseline, week 1 (first vaccination visit). Treatment denoted: pre-vaccination baseline after standard-of-care therapy. Germline lookup yields CDR1 SGHKS and CDR2 YYEKEE (reference sequence). The V and J ends lost 4 bases and 1 base respectively, with 8 bases between them. The CDR3 is 13 amino acids. Libraries were prepared by immunoSEQ multiplex PCR; TCRdb keeps only in-frame clonotypes and omits some of them. This table has about 38,000 clones, just under 80% appearing once. The material was PBMCs, obtained from a glioma patient treated with radiotherapy, temozolomide or both. The receptor comes from a man aged 35 to 55 with glioma. Some clones in this sample may be carry-over from other donors' samples. The V call is TRBV5-5, the J call TRBJ1-1; tentative D call: TRBD1 (5 bases). The CDR3 DNA sequence: TGTGCCAGCAGCATAGGACAGAACACTGAAGCTTTCTTT. This translates into CASSIGQNTEAFF.